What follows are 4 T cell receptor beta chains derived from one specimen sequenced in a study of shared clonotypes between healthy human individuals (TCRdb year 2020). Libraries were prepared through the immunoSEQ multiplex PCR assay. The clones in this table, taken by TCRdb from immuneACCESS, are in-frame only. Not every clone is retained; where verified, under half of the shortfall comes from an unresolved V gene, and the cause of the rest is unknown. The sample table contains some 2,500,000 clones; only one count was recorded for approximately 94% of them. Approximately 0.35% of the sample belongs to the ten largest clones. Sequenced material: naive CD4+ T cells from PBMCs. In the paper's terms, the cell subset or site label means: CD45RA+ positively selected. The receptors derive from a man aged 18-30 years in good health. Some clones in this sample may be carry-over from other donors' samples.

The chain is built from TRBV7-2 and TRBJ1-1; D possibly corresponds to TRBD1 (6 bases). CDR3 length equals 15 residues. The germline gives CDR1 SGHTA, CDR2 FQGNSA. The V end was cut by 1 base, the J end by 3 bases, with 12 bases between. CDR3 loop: CASSLGQGFHTEAFF. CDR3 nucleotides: TGTGCCAGCAGCTTAGGGCAGGGGTTTCACACTGAAGCTTTCTTT.

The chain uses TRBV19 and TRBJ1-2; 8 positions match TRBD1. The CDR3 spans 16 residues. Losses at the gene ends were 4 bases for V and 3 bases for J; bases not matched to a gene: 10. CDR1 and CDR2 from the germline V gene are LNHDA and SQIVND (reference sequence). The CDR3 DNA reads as TGTGCCAGTAGTACAAGTGCCGGGACAGGCGACTATGGCTACACCTTC. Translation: CASSTSAGTGDYGYTF.

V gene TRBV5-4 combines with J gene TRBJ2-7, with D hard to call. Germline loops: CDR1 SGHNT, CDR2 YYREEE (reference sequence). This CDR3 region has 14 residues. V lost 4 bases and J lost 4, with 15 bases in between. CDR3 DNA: TGTGCCAGCAGCCCTAGGACGGACCCTTACGAGCAGTACTTC. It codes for CASSPRTDPYEQYF.

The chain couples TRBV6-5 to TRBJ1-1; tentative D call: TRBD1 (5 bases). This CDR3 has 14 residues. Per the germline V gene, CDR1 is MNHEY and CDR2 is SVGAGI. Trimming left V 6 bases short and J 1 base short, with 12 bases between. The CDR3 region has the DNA TGTGCCAGCAGCCGCCCGACAGAGAACACTGAAGCTTTCTTT. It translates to CASSRPTENTEAFF.